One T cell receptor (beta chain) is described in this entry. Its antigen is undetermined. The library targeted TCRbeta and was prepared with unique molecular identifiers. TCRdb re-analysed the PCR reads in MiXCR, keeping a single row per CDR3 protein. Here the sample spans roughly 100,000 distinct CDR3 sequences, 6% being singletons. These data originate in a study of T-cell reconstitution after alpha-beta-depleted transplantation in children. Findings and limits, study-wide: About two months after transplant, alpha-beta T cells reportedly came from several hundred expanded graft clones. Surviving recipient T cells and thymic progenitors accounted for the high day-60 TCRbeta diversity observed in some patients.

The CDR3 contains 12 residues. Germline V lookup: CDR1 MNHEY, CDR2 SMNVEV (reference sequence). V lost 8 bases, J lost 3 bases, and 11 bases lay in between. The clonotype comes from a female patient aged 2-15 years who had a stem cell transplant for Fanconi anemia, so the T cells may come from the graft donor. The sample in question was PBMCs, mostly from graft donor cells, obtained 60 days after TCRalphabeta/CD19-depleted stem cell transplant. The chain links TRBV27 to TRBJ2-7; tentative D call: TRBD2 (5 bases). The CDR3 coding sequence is TGTGCCAGCGGCAACGGGATCTACGAGCAGTACTTC. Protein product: CASGNGIYEQYF.